A selection of T cell receptor beta chains follows, all from one sample in a study of cytomegalovirus exposure and HLA in healthy donors. Generated by immunoSEQ multiplex PCR, the TCRdb table keeps only in-frame clones and is missing some. Among some 100,000 clones listed, around four fifths were seen once. Sequenced input: PBMCs. These receptors were taken from a woman aged 45-60 years in good health and CMV-seropositive. CDR3s include the opening cysteine and the closing phenylalanine or tryptophan. Each record gives: clone size, J gene, V gene, D gene, CDR3 DNA, CDR3 protein. A D gene is named only where the DNA matches it firmly. Size tells how often a clone was seen (once, few, many) or the class of an expanded clone, and some rows leave it out.

clone size: .; J gene: TRBJ2-7; V gene: TRBV7-2; D gene: .; CDR3 DNA: TGTGCCAGCAGCTACACCGGGACTGCCTCCTACGAGCAGTACTTC; CDR3 protein: CASSYTGTASYEQYF
clone size: .; J gene: TRBJ2-7; V gene: TRBV29-1; D gene: TRBD1; CDR3 DNA: TGCAGCGTCCTCAAAGGGACAGGTTCCTACGAGCAGTACTTC; CDR3 protein: CSVLKGTGSYEQYF
clone size: .; J gene: TRBJ1-1; V gene: TRBV11-2; D gene: TRBD1; CDR3 DNA: TGTGCCAGCAGCCCGGGACAGCGGACGGTCGTGAACACTGAAGCTTTCTTT; CDR3 protein: CASSPGQRTVVNTEAFF
clone size: .; J gene: TRBJ2-7; V gene: TRBV10-1; D gene: TRBD2; CDR3 DNA: TGCGCCAGCAGTGAGTCGACGGGAGGGCCCCACGAGCAGTACTTC; CDR3 protein: CASSESTGGPHEQYF
clone size: .; J gene: TRBJ2-2; V gene: TRBV4-3; D gene: .; CDR3 DNA: TGCGCCAGCAGCCAAGAAGCCCAGAACACCGGGGAGCTGTTTTTT; CDR3 protein: CASSQEAQNTGELFF
clone size: .; J gene: TRBJ2-2; V gene: TRBV4-3; D gene: TRBD1; CDR3 DNA: TGCGCCAGCAGCGACAGGGGGCAGGACACCGGGGAGCTGTTTTTT; CDR3 protein: CASSDRGQDTGELFF
clone size: .; J gene: TRBJ2-6; V gene: TRBV7-3; D gene: .; CDR3 DNA: TGTGCCAGCAGTAAAAATCAGTTCTCTGGGGCCAACGGCCTGACTTTC; CDR3 protein: CASSKNQFSGANGLTF
clone size: .; J gene: TRBJ2-7; V gene: TRBV5-4; D gene: .; CDR3 DNA: TGTGCCAGCAGCGGAGACAGTCTCTACGAGCAGTACTTC; CDR3 protein: CASSGDSLYEQYF
clone size: .; J gene: TRBJ2-1; V gene: TRBV15; D gene: TRBD1; CDR3 DNA: TGTGCCACCAGCATAGGGACAGGGAACTACAATGAGCAGTTCTTC; CDR3 protein: CATSIGTGNYNEQFF
clone size: .; J gene: TRBJ1-1; V gene: TRBV5-1; D gene: .; CDR3 DNA: TGCGCCAGCAGCCAGGGACGGGGGGTGGCTTTCTTT; CDR3 protein: CASSQGRGVAFF
clone size: .; J gene: TRBJ2-5; V gene: TRBV9; D gene: TRBD2; CDR3 DNA: TGTGCCAGCAGCCCCTTGGGACTAGCGGAAGAGACCCAGTACTTC; CDR3 protein: CASSPLGLAEETQYF
clone size: .; J gene: TRBJ2-7; V gene: TRBV5-1; D gene: .; CDR3 DNA: TGCGCCAGCAGCTTAGGGCAGGGTCGTGACGAGCAGTACTTC; CDR3 protein: CASSLGQGRDEQYF
clone size: .; J gene: TRBJ2-3; V gene: TRBV29-1; D gene: TRBD2; CDR3 DNA: TGCAGCGTTGGACTAGCGGGCACAGATACGCAGTATTTT; CDR3 protein: CSVGLAGTDTQYF
clone size: .; J gene: TRBJ2-2; V gene: TRBV10-2; D gene: TRBD2; CDR3 DNA: TGCGCCAGCAGTTCTAGCGGGGGGATCACCGGGGAGCTGTTTTTT; CDR3 protein: CASSSSGGITGELFF
clone size: .; J gene: TRBJ2-4; V gene: TRBV15; D gene: TRBD2; CDR3 DNA: TGTGCCACCAGCAGCGGACTAGCTGTAAACATTCAGTACTTC; CDR3 protein: CATSSGLAVNIQYF
clone size: .; J gene: TRBJ2-1; V gene: TRBV5-1; D gene: .; CDR3 DNA: TGCGCCAGCAGCACCGCTAGCATTAGCTCCTACAATGAGCAGTTCTTC; CDR3 protein: CASSTASISSYNEQFF
clone size: .; J gene: TRBJ2-7; V gene: TRBV5-4; D gene: .; CDR3 DNA: TGTGCCAGCAGCCGTATCGGACAGAGTTCCTACGAGCAGTACTTC; CDR3 protein: CASSRIGQSSYEQYF
clone size: .; J gene: TRBJ2-1; V gene: TRBV10-3; D gene: TRBD2; CDR3 DNA: TGTGCCATCAGTGAGTACGGCGGGGGCTCCTACAATGAGCAGTTCTTC; CDR3 protein: CAISEYGGGSYNEQFF
clone size: once; J gene: TRBJ1-5; V gene: TRBV10-3; D gene: TRBD1; CDR3 DNA: TGTGCCATGCGGGACAGGGCGGATCAGCCCCAGCATTTT; CDR3 protein: CAMRDRADQPQHF
clone size: .; J gene: TRBJ2-7; V gene: TRBV7-9; D gene: TRBD2; CDR3 DNA: TGTGCCAGCAGCCCCCGGCTAGCGGGGGACGAGCAGTACTTC; CDR3 protein: CASSPRLAGDEQYF
clone size: once; J gene: TRBJ2-7; V gene: TRBV7-2; D gene: .; CDR3 DNA: TGTGCCAGCAGCTTAGTTGGCCTCTACGAGCAGTACTTC; CDR3 protein: CASSLVGLYEQYF
clone size: .; J gene: TRBJ1-5; V gene: TRBV5-4; D gene: TRBD1; CDR3 DNA: TGTGCCAGCAGCTTCGGGACAGGGGTCAATCAGCCCCAGCATTTT; CDR3 protein: CASSFGTGVNQPQHF
clone size: .; J gene: TRBJ2-5; V gene: TRBV5-4; D gene: TRBD1; CDR3 DNA: TGTGCCAGCAGCTTACCGGGACAGGGGCAAGAGACCCAGTACTTC; CDR3 protein: CASSLPGQGQETQYF
clone size: .; J gene: TRBJ1-4; V gene: TRBV2; D gene: .; CDR3 DNA: TGTGCCAGCAGTGCTTGGGGGCGAGCTAATGAAAAACTGTTTTTT; CDR3 protein: CASSAWGRANEKLFF